This TCR beta chain originates from a study of blood T cell repertoires in COVID-19. At the level of the study: Sources were T cells, B-cell-depleted T cells, or PBMCs; the material itself was cDNA or gDNA.

The CDR3 runs to 13 residues. V was trimmed by 7 bases and J by 4 bases, leaving 16 bases between them. Germline loops: CDR1 SQVTM, CDR2 ANQGSEA. Assay used: immunoSEQ multiplex PCR; TCRdb lists only in-frame clones, some missing. This table has over 140,000 clones, roughly 76% appearing once. This receptor was taken from a woman aged 45-65 years with active or convalescent COVID-19. The chain employs TRBV29-1 and TRBJ1-1; no firm D call. The sequencing sample was made of peripheral blood. CDR3 nucleotide sequence: TGCAGCGCGAGAGCTTCGGGGAGCACTGAAGCTTTCTTT. It yields the protein CSARASGSTEAFF.